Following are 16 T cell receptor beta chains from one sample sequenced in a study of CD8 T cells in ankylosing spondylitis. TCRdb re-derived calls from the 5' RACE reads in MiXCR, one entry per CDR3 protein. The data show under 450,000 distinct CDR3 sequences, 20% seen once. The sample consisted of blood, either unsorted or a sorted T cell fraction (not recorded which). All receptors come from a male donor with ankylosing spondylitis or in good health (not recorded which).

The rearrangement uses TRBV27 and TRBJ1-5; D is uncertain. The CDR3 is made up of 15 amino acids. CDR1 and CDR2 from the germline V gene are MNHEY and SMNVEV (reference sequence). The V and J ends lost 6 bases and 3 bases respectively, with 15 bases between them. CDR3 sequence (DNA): TGTGCCAGCAGGGGTTACGGGTACGACAATCAGCCCCAGCATTTT. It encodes CASRGYGYDNQPQHF.

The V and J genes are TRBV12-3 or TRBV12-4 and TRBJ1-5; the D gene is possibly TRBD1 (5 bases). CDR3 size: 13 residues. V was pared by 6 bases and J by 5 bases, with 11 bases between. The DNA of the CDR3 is TGTGCCAGCAGCTGGGGGTCCCATCAGCCCCAGCATTTT. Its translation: CASSWGSHQPQHF.

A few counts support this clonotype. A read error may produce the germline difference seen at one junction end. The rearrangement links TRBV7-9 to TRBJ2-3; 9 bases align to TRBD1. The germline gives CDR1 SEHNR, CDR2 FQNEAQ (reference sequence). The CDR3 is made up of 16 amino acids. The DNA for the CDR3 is TGTGCCAGCAGCGTAGCTACAGGGGGCGCAACAGATACGCAGTATTTT. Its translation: CASSVATGGATDTQYF. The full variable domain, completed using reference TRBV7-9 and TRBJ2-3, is DTGVSQNPRHKITKRGQNVTFRCDPISEHNRLYWYRQTLGQGPEFLTYFQNEAQLEKSRLLSDRFSAERPKGSFSTLEIQRTEQGDSAMYLCASSVATGGATDTQYFGPGTRLTVL.

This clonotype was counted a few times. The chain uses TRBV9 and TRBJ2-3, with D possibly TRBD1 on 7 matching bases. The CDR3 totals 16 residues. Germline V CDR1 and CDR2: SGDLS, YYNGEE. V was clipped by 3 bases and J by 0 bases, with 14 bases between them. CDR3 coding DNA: TGTGCCAGCAGCGCCGGAGGGACAGCTAGCACAGATACGCAGTATTTT. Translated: CASSAGGTASTDTQYF.

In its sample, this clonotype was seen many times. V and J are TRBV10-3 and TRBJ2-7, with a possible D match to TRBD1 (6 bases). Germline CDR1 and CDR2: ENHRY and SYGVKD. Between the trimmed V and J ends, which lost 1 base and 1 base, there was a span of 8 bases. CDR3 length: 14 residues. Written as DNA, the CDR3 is TGTGCCATCAGTGAGTACAGGGATTCCTACGAGCAGTACTTC. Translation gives CAISEYRDSYEQYF.

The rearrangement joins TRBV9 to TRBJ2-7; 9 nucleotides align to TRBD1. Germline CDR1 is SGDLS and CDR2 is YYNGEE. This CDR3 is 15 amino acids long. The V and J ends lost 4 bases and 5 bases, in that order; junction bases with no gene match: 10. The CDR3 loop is CASSPRDRVNDEQYF. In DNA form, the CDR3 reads TGTGCCAGCAGCCCCCGGGACAGGGTTAACGACGAGCAGTACTTC.

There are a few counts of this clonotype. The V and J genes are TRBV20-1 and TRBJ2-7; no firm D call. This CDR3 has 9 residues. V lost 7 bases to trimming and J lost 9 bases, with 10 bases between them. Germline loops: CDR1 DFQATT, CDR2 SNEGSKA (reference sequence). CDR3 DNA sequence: TGCAGTGGAGGCGTTGGGCAGTACTTC. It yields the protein CSGGVGQYF.

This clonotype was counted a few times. CDR3 residues: CASSRKSPLSSYNSPLHF. CDR3 nucleotide sequence: TGTGCCAGCAGCAGAAAATCCCCGCTTAGCTCCTATAATTCACCCCTCCACTTT. The chain links TRBV21-1 to TRBJ1-6. TRBV21-1 is deemed a pseudogene. This CDR3 contains 18 residues.

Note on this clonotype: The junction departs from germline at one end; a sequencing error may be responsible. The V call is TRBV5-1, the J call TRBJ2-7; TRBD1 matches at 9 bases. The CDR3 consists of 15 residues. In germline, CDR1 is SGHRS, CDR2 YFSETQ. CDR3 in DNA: TGCACCAGCAGCTTGGAACAGGGGGCGAACTACGAGCAGTACTTC. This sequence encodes CTSSLEQGANYEQYF.

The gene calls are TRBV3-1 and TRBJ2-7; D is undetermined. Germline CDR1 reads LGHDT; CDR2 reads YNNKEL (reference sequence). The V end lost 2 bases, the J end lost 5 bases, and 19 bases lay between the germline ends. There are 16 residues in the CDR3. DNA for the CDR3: TGTGCCAGCAGCCAAATCCGAGTGGATCCCCTACACGAGCAGTACTTC. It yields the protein CASSQIRVDPLHEQYF.

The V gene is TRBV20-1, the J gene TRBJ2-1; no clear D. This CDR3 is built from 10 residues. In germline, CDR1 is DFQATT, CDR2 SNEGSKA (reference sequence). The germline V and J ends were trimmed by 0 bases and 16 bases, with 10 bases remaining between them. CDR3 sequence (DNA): TGCAGTGCTAGAGATCTTTCCACCTTCTTC. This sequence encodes CSARDLSTFF.

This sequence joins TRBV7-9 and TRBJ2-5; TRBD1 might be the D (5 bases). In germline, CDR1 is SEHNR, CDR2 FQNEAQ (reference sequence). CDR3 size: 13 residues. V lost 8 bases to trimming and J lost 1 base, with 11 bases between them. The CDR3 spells CASGLDSQETQYF. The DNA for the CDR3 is TGTGCCAGCGGTTTAGACAGCCAAGAGACCCAGTACTTC. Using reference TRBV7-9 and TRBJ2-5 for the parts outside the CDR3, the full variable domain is DTGVSQNPRHKITKRGQNVTFRCDPISEHNRLYWYRQTLGQGPEFLTYFQNEAQLEKSRLLSDRFSAERPKGSFSTLEIQRTEQGDSAMYLCASGLDSQETQYFGPGTRLLVL.

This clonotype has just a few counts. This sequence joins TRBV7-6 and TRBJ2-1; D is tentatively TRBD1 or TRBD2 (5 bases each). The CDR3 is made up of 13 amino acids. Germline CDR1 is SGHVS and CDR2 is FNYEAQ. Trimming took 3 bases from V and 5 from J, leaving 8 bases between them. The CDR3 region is CASSFPGHNEQFF. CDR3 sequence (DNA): TGTGCCAGCAGCTTCCCGGGACACAATGAGCAGTTCTTC.

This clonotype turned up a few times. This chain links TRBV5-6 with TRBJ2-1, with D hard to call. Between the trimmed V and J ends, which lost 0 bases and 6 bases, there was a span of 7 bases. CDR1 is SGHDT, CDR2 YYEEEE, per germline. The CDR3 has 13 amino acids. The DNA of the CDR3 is TGTGCCAGCAGCTTGGCCGCAGGCAATGAGCAGTTCTTC. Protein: CASSLAAGNEQFF.

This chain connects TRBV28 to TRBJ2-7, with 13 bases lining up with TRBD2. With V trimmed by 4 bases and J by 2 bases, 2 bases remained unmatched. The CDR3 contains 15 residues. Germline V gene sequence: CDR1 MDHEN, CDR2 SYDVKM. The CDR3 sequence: CASSSGLAGAYEQYF. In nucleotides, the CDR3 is TGTGCCAGCAGTTCTGGACTAGCGGGGGCCTACGAGCAGTACTTC.

The CDR3 nucleotides read TGTGCCATCAGGGGGCCCAATCCCTCCTACAATGAGCAGTTCTTC. Translating gives CAIRGPNPSYNEQFF. The chain joins TRBV10-3 to TRBJ2-1, with D perhaps matching TRBD1 (5 bases). Trimming shortened V by 6 bases and J by 0 bases, and 12 bases separated the two germline ends. The CDR3 totals 15 residues. Germline V lookup: CDR1 ENHRY, CDR2 SYGVKD.